This T cell receptor (beta chain) was identified in a study of T cell responses to AZD1222 COVID-19 vaccine. Comment on this clone: Its target is not known.

Generated by immunoSEQ multiplex PCR, the TCRdb table keeps only in-frame clones and is missing some. The profile covers about 100,000 clones, with approximately 89% appearing a single time and 6.5% to 10% taken by the ten largest. The CDR3 contains 15 residues. CDR1 and CDR2 from the germline V gene are LGHDT and YNNKEL (reference sequence). Deletions cut 4 bases from V and 8 bases from J, with 20 bases between. Regarding the study as a whole: Along spike, vaccine-associated CD4 TCRs were found throughout, with dominance at 160-218 and 743-854. Of spike-specific TCRs, nearly half reportedly target regions left unmutated in variants. The donor group comprised mostly white British people and more females; the analysis possibly underestimated clonal diversity. There were repertoire samples only from the period after the peak T cell response.

The receptor was derived from an adult who received the AZD1222 COVID-19 vaccine. Sequencing used peripheral blood, obtained 28 days after the second AZD1222 dose. The chain couples TRBV3-1 (or the pseudogene TRBV3-2) to TRBJ1-2; tentatively, D is TRBD1 (5 bases). CDR3 region: CASSPGTGRYGGYTF. The DNA of the CDR3 is TGTGCCAGCAGCCCCGGGACCGGCCGTTATGGGGGCTACACCTTC.